These 31 T cell receptor beta chains came from one sample sequenced in a study of blood T cell repertoires in COVID-19. Using immunoSEQ multiplex PCR, the repertoire was profiled, and TCRdb retains in-frame clones only, with some absent. The table records 400,000 or so clones, 90% of them present only once. Input material: PBMCs or T cells enriched from blood (not recorded which). The receptors were sampled from a man in his late teens or twenties who had recovered from COVID-19.

V usage is TRBV6-1 and J usage is TRBJ1-5, with D possibly matching TRBD1 (6 bases). The V end lost 1 base, the J end lost 2 bases, and 12 bases lay between the germline ends. CDR1 and CDR2 (germline): MNHNS, SASEGT. This CDR3 region has 16 residues. The CDR3 sequence is CASSEGGGVRNQPQHF. Written as DNA, the CDR3 is TGTGCCAGCAGTGAAGGAGGGGGAGTCCGCAATCAGCCCCAGCATTTT.

The chain uses TRBV5-5 and TRBJ1-1; 7 bases align to TRBD1. The V and J ends lost 4 bases and 6 bases, in that order; junction bases with no gene match: 6. In germline, CDR1 is SGHKS, CDR2 YYEKEE (reference sequence). The CDR3 consists of 13 residues. Here the CDR3 reads CASSLTGVPEAFF. CDR3 DNA: TGTGCCAGCAGCCTCACAGGGGTCCCTGAAGCTTTCTTT.

The J gene is TRBJ2-2, the V gene TRBV30; D perhaps matches TRBD2 (6 bases). From germline, CDR1 is GTSNPN and CDR2 SVGIG (reference sequence). V was trimmed by 2 bases and J by 11 bases, leaving 12 bases between them. The CDR3 spans 12 residues. The CDR3 nucleotides are TGTGCCTGGAGTCGGGGCGCGGGAGAGCTGTTTTTT. Its protein is CAWSRGAGELFF.

This chain links TRBV12-3 or TRBV12-4 with TRBJ1-4; D might be TRBD1 (5 bases). V was clipped by 5 bases and J by 8 bases, with 12 bases between them. The CDR3 extends over 13 amino acids. The DNA for the CDR3 is TGTGCCAGCAGTGTGACAGTTCCGGAAAAACTGTTTTTT. Translation: CASSVTVPEKLFF.

The CDR3 is CASSVVQTGDSPLHF. The CDR3 DNA follows: TGTGCCAGCAGCGTCGTCCAAACAGGGGATTCACCCCTCCACTTT. The gene calls are TRBV28 and TRBJ1-6, with TRBD1 matching 7 bases. V shed 6 bases, J shed 8 bases, and the junction held 10 bases outside the gene matches. From germline, CDR1 is MDHEN and CDR2 SYDVKM. CDR3 length: 15 amino acids.

The chain carries TRBV27 and TRBJ2-7, with D hard to call. V was pared by 5 bases and J by 6 bases, with 14 bases between. Germline V gene sequence: CDR1 MNHEY, CDR2 SMNVEV (reference sequence). This CDR3 is built from 13 residues. The CDR3 is CASSPGSSTEQYF. DNA for the CDR3: TGTGCCAGCAGTCCGGGTTCCTCTACCGAGCAGTACTTC.

The V call is TRBV2, the J call TRBJ1-4; 7 bases fit TRBD1. The CDR3 runs 15 residues. Trimming removed 3 bases from V and 8 bases from J; junction bases left unmatched: 9. CDR1 SNHLY and CDR2 FYNNEI come from the germline V gene. The CDR3 DNA follows: TGTGCCAGCAGTGACGACCCAGGGGGTCGGGAAAAACTGTTTTTT. This translates into CASSDDPGGREKLFF. Together with reference TRBV2 and TRBJ1-4, the CDR3 gives the full variable domain: EPEVTQTPSHQVTQMGQEVILRCVPISNHLYFYWYRQILGQKVEFLVSFYNNEISEKSEIFDDQFSVERPDGSNFTLKIRSTKLEDSAMYFCASSDDPGGREKLFFGSGTQLSVL.

V and J are TRBV5-5 and TRBJ2-3; D is perhaps TRBD1 (6 bases). The CDR3 sequence is 15 residues long. Germline CDR1 is SGHKS and CDR2 is YYEKEE (reference sequence). V was shortened by 4 bases and J by 1 base, with 13 bases between the two germline ends. CDR3 DNA sequence: TGTGCCAGCAGCCTCGACAGGTTACGCACAGATACGCAGTATTTT. This codes for CASSLDRLRTDTQYF.

The gene calls are TRBV5-6 and TRBJ1-5, with D possibly being TRBD1 (6 bases). V lost 0 bases and J lost 8, with 12 bases in between. CDR3 length: 14 amino acids. Germline V lookup: CDR1 SGHDT, CDR2 YYEEEE. The CDR3 spells CASSLGDISKPQHF. The CDR3 region has the DNA TGTGCCAGCAGCTTGGGGGACATTAGCAAGCCCCAGCATTTT. The full variable domain, rest sourced from reference TRBV5-6 and TRBJ1-5, is DAGVTQSPTHLIKTRGQQVTLRCSPKSGHDTVSWYQQALGQGPQFIFQYYEEEERQRGNFPDRFSGHQFPNYSSELNVNALLLGDSALYLCASSLGDISKPQHFGDGTRLSIL.

This chain connects TRBV3-1 (or the pseudogene TRBV3-2) to TRBJ1-5, with D possibly being TRBD1 (5 bases). This CDR3 has 13 amino acids. The germline V and J ends were trimmed by 7 bases and 6 bases, with 13 bases remaining between them. Germline V gene lookup returns CDR1 LGHDT and CDR2 YNNKEL (reference sequence). CDR3 in DNA: TGTGCCAGCAAAACGAAAAGGGGTCAGCCCCAGCATTTT. It specifies CASKTKRGQPQHF.

The chain links TRBV29-1 to TRBJ1-2; 8 bases fit TRBD1. The J segment lost 5 bases and the V segment lost 5 bases, leaving 10 bases of the junction unmatched. This CDR3 is 14 amino acids long. Per germline, CDR1 SQVTM and CDR2 ANQGSEA. This CDR3 is CSVSPSDRVYGYTF. The DNA for the CDR3 is TGCAGCGTTTCCCCCTCGGACAGGGTGTATGGCTACACCTTC.

This clone was seen just once. This chain uses TRBV15 with TRBJ1-5, with a tentative D call TRBD1 (5 bases). V lost 3 bases to trimming and J lost 6 bases, with 18 bases between them. The CDR3 runs 16 residues. The germline CDR1 and CDR2 sequences are LNHNV and YYDKDF (reference sequence). The CDR3 DNA is TGTGCCACCAGCAGGGGCCAATCGGGGGGTAGTCAGCCCCAGCATTTT. Residues: CATSRGQSGGSQPQHF.

The gene calls are TRBV28 and TRBJ1-6, with 9 bases lining up with TRBD1. Germline loops: CDR1 MDHEN, CDR2 SYDVKM. Trimming cost V 3 bases and J 7 bases; bases outside gene matches: 4. This CDR3 region has 15 residues. The CDR3: CASSFLQGANSPLHF. The CDR3 nucleotides read TGTGCCAGCAGTTTCTTACAGGGGGCGAATTCACCCCTCCACTTT.

The chain links TRBV7-2 to TRBJ2-1; TRBD2 is a possible D gene (5 bases). Germline CDR1 SGHTA, CDR2 FQGNSA. V dropped 5 bases and J dropped 8 bases, with 16 bases sitting between them. This CDR3 spans 14 amino acids. The CDR3 here is CASSRTLAWHEQFF. CDR3 coding DNA: TGTGCCAGCAGCCGCACTCTAGCTTGGCATGAGCAGTTCTTC.

V gene TRBV29-1 combines with J gene TRBJ1-2; D possibly corresponds to TRBD1 (6 bases). The CDR3 runs 13 residues. Per the germline V gene, CDR1 is SQVTM and CDR2 is ANQGSEA. V was trimmed by 5 bases and J by 3 bases, leaving 13 bases between them. DNA of the CDR3: TGCAGCGTTACAGGGCTTGAAGACTATGGCTACACCTTC. Translation gives CSVTGLEDYGYTF.

The rearrangement links TRBV2 to TRBJ1-2; D unclear. Germline V gives CDR1 SNHLY, CDR2 FYNNEI. The CDR3 runs 13 residues. In DNA form, the CDR3 reads TGTGGACATTGGACGCAGGAGGGAGATGGCTACACCTTC. Translation: CGHWTQEGDGYTF.

The J gene is TRBJ2-5, the V gene TRBV5-4; 7 bases map to TRBD2. The CDR3 has 16 amino acids. The V gene's germline CDR1 is SGHNT and CDR2 YYREEE (reference sequence). V shed 4 bases, J shed 5 bases, and the junction held 14 bases outside the gene matches. CDR3 protein: CASSSGGSTSAETQYF. Written as DNA, the CDR3 is TGTGCCAGCAGCAGTGGAGGTAGTACTAGCGCGGAGACCCAGTACTTC.

This rearrangement joins TRBV3-1 (or the pseudogene TRBV3-2) to TRBJ1-2, with D unclear. In germline, CDR1 is LGHDT, CDR2 YNNKEL (reference sequence). CDR3 length: 16 residues. Trimming took off 4 bases at V and 3 bases at J, with 18 bases between the two ends. The CDR3 DNA follows: TGTGCCAGCAGCCGGTCAGACTTGACTTCCTACTATGGCTACACCTTC. Translating it yields CASSRSDLTSYYGYTF.

This chain joins TRBV5-4 and TRBJ2-7; TRBD2 is a possible D gene (5 bases). Germline CDR1 SGHNT, CDR2 YYREEE (reference sequence). V lost 3 bases, J lost 2 bases, and 15 bases lay in between. The CDR3 runs 15 residues. The chain's CDR3 is CASSWPGGQTYEQYF. For the CDR3, the DNA is TGTGCCAGCAGCTGGCCGGGCGGGCAGACCTACGAGCAGTACTTC.

The chain links TRBV5-1 to TRBJ2-7, with 8 bases identical to TRBD1. The germline CDR1 and CDR2 sequences are SGHRS and YFSETQ. V shed 1 base, J shed 2 bases, and the junction held 5 bases outside the gene matches. CDR3 length: 15 residues. The CDR3 region is CASSLRGQVAYEQYF. The DNA for the CDR3 is TGCGCCAGCAGCTTGCGGGGACAGGTGGCCTACGAGCAGTACTTC. The full variable domain, with the rest looked up from reference TRBV5-1 and TRBJ2-7, is KAGVTQTPRYLIKTRGQQVTLSCSPISGHRSVSWYQQTPGQGLQFLFEYFSETQRNKGNFPGRFSGRQFSNSRSEMNVSTLELGDSALYLCASSLRGQVAYEQYFGPGTRLTVT.

The rearrangement links TRBV4-2 to TRBJ2-2; D is perhaps TRBD1 (5 bases). The CDR3 has 14 amino acids. V shed 2 bases and J shed 6 bases, with 10 bases lying between them. Germline-derived CDR1 and CDR2 are LGHNA and YNFKEQ. CDR3 sequence: CASSQWLGAGELFF. CDR3 bases: TGTGCCAGCAGCCAATGGTTAGGGGCCGGGGAGCTGTTTTTT.

The J gene is TRBJ2-2, the V gene TRBV19; D gene unclear. The CDR3 is made up of 11 amino acids. Germline lookup yields CDR1 LNHDA and CDR2 SQIVND (reference sequence). Trimming cost V 5 bases and J 7 bases, with 5 bases left between them. CDR3 region: CASSASGELFF. CDR3 DNA: TGTGCCAGTAGTGCTAGCGGGGAGCTGTTTTTT. The full variable domain, in which reference TRBV19 and TRBJ2-2 provide the parts outside the CDR3, is DGGITQSPKYLFRKEGQNVTLSCEQNLNHDAMYWYRQDPGQGLRLIYYSQIVNDFQKGDIAEGYSVSREKKESFPLTVTSAQKNPTAFYLCASSASGELFFGEGSRLTVL.

This rearrangement joins TRBV6-1 to TRBJ1-5; perhaps TRBD1 as D (5 bases). Between the trimmed V and J ends, which lost 2 bases and 3 bases, there was a span of 14 bases. Germline V gives CDR1 MNHNS, CDR2 SASEGT. The CDR3 is 16 amino acids. CDR3 DNA sequence: TGTGCCAGCAGTGAAAGTGGGGCCAGTCACAATCAGCCCCAGCATTTT. It specifies CASSESGASHNQPQHF.

V is TRBV5-4 and J is TRBJ1-2; perhaps TRBD1 as D (6 bases). Per germline, CDR1 SGHNT and CDR2 YYREEE (reference sequence). CDR3 size: 13 residues. With 4 bases removed from V and 5 bases from J, the gap between germline ends came to 12 bases. The DNA for the CDR3 is TGTGCCAGCAGCGCAACAGGGAATTATGGCTACACCTTC. Translating it yields CASSATGNYGYTF.

This chain connects TRBV5-1 to TRBJ2-6, with TRBD2 identical over 12 bases. This CDR3 comprises 16 residues. The germline V gene encodes CDR1 SGHRS and CDR2 YFSETQ. V shed 4 bases and J 3 bases; nucleotides not matched to a gene: 2. CDR3 DNA sequence: TGCGCCAGCAGCCTGACTAGCGGGAGTGGGGCCAACGTCCTGACTTTC. This codes for CASSLTSGSGANVLTF.

CDR3 protein: CASSVAPSGSTDTQYF. The CDR3, as DNA: TGTGCCAGCAGCGTAGCCCCCAGCGGAAGCACAGATACGCAGTATTTT. The chain recombines TRBV9 with TRBJ2-3; tentatively, D is TRBD2 (5 bases). The germline V gene encodes CDR1 SGDLS and CDR2 YYNGEE. V lost 0 bases, J lost 0 bases, and 11 bases lay in between. The CDR3 sequence is 16 residues long.

This chain uses TRBV7-9 with TRBJ1-5; D remains unclear. Looked up from germline, CDR1 is SEHNR and CDR2 is FQNEAQ (reference sequence). V gave up 10 bases and J gave up 5 bases, with 18 bases separating them. CDR3 length: 14 residues. CDR3 nucleotides: TGTGCCACCGAGCCCGGAGGGAAATATCAGCCCCAGCATTTT. It yields the protein CATEPGGKYQPQHF.

This clone was seen a handful of times. The V call is TRBV5-4, the J call TRBJ1-5; D gene unclear. Trimming took off 0 bases at V and 0 bases at J, with 4 bases between the two ends. The CDR3 sequence is 14 residues long. Germline lookup yields CDR1 SGHNT and CDR2 YYREEE (reference sequence). The CDR3 protein is CASSLEPSNQPQHF. The CDR3 coding sequence is TGTGCCAGCAGCTTGGAGCCTAGCAATCAGCCCCAGCATTTT.

The chain combines TRBV19 with TRBJ1-1, with TRBD1 as a possible D gene (5 bases). The germline CDR1 and CDR2 sequences are LNHDA and SQIVND (reference sequence). Trimming took 6 bases from V and 8 from J, leaving 16 bases between them. The CDR3 loop spans 13 amino acids. The CDR3 DNA follows: TGTGCCAGTAGCCTACGGCGGGGGATGGAAGCTTTCTTT. Translation: CASSLRRGMEAFF. Full variable domain (missing parts from reference TRBV19 and TRBJ1-1): DGGITQSPKYLFRKEGQNVTLSCEQNLNHDAMYWYRQDPGQGLRLIYYSQIVNDFQKGDIAEGYSVSREKKESFPLTVTSAQKNPTAFYLCASSLRRGMEAFFGQGTRLTVV.

A remark on this clone: This CDR3 is also generated by other DNA sequences in the sample. The chain joins TRBV5-1 to TRBJ1-4; the D is unclear. This CDR3 is 13 amino acids long. Germline CDR1 reads SGHRS; CDR2 reads YFSETQ. V dropped 2 bases and J dropped 3 bases, with 5 bases sitting between them. CDR3 DNA sequence: TGCGCCAGCAGCTTAGACTCTAATGAAAAACTGTTTTTT. Translating gives CASSLDSNEKLFF.

This rearrangement joins TRBV28 to TRBJ1-1; D not resolved. The V gene's germline CDR1 is MDHEN and CDR2 SYDVKM. This CDR3 region has 14 residues. The V gene lost 6 bases and the J gene lost 0 bases, with 11 bases spanning the gap. The CDR3 coding sequence is TGTGCCAGCAGACAAACGGAGATGAACACTGAAGCTTTCTTT. Its translation: CASRQTEMNTEAFF.